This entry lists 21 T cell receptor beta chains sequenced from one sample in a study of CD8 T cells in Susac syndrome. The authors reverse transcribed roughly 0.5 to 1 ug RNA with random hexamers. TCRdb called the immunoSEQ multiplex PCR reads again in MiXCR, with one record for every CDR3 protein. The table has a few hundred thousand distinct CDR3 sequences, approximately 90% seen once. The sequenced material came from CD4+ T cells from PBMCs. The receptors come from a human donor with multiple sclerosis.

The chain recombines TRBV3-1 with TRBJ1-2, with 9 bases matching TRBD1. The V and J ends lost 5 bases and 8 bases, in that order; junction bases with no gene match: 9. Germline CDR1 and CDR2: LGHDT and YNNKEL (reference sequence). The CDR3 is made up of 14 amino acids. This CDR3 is CASSNTGGAGGYTF. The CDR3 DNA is TGTGCCAGCAGCAATACAGGGGGCGCAGGGGGCTACACCTTC.

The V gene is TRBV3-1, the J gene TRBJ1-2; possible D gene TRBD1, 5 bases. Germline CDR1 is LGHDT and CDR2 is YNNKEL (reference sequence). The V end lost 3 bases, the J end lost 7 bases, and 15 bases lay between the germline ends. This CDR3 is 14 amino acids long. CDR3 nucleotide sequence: TGTGCCAGCAGCCAGACAGCTCTATCGGGTGGCTACACCTTC. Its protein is CASSQTALSGGYTF.

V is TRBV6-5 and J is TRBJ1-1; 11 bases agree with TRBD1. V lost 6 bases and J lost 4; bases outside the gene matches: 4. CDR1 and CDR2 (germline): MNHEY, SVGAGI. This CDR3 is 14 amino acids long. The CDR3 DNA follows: TGTGCCAGCAGAAGGGACAGGGGGAGCACTGAAGCTTTCTTT. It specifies CASRRDRGSTEAFF.

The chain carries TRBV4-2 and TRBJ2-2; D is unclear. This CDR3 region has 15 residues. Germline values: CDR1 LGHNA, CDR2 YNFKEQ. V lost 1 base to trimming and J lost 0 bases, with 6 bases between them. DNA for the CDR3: TGTGCCAGCAGCCAAGGGGGTCCGAACACCGGGGAGCTGTTTTTT. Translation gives CASSQGGPNTGELFF.

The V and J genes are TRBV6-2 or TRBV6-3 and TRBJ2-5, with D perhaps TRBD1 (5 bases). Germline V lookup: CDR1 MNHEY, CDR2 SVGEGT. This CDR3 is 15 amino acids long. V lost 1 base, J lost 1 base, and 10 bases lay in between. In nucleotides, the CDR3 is TGTGCCAGCAGTTACTTCCGACAGCTCCAAGAGACCCAGTACTTC. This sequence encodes CASSYFRQLQETQYF.

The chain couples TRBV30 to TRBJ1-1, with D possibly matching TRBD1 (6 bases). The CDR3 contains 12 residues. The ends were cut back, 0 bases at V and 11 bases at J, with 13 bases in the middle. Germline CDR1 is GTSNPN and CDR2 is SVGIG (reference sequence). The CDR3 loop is CAWSVQGIAAFF. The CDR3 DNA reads TGTGCCTGGAGTGTACAGGGAATTGCGGCTTTCTTT.

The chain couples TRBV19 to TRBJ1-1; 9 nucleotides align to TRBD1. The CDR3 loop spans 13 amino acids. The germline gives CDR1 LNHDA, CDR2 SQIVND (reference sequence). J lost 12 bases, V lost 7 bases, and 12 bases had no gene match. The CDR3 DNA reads TGTGCCAGTACCGGAACAGGGGGCGGTTTTACTTTCTTT. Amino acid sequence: CASTGTGGGFTFF.

The CDR3 sequence is CSGQTSGANVLTF. CDR3 sequence (DNA): TGCAGTGGGCAGACCTCTGGGGCCAACGTCCTGACTTTC. The V gene is TRBV20-1, the J gene TRBJ2-6; D gene unclear. This CDR3 region has 13 residues. Germline lookup yields CDR1 DFQATT and CDR2 SNEGSKA (reference sequence). V lost 7 bases to trimming and J lost 0 bases, with 7 bases between them.

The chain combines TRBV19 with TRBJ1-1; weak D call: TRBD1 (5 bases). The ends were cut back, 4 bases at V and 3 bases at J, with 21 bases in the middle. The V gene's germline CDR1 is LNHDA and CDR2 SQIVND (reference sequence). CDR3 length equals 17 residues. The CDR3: CASSTVRGIEGDTEAFF. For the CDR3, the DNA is TGTGCCAGTAGTACGGTTCGGGGCATCGAAGGGGACACTGAAGCTTTCTTT. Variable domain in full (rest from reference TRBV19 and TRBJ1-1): DGGITQSPKYLFRKEGQNVTLSCEQNLNHDAMYWYRQDPGQGLRLIYYSQIVNDFQKGDIAEGYSVSREKKESFPLTVTSAQKNPTAFYLCASSTVRGIEGDTEAFFGQGTRLTVV.

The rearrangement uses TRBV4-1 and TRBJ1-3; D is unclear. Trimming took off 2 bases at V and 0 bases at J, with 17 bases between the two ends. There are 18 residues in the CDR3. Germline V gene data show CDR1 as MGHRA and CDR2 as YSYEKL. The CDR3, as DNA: TGCGCCAGCAGCCAATTATCAGTAGACGGACTCTCTGGAAACACCATATATTTT. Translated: CASSQLSVDGLSGNTIYF.

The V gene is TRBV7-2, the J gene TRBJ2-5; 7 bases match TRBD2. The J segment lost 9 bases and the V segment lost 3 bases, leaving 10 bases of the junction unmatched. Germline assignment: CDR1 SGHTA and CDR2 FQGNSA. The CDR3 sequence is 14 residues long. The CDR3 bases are TGTGCCAGCAGCTTCAGAGCGGGGCCAGTGGCCCAGTACTTC. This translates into CASSFRAGPVAQYF.

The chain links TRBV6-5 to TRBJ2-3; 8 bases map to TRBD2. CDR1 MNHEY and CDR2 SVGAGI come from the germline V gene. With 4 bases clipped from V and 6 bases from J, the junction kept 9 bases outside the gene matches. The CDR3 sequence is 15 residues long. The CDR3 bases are TGTGCCAGCAGTTTGCTAGCGGGCGACCAGGATACGCAGTATTTT. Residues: CASSLLAGDQDTQYF.

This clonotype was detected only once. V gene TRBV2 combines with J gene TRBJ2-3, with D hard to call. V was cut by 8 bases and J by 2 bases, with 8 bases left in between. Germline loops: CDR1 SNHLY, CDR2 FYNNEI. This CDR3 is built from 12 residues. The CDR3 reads CASRSFTDTQYF. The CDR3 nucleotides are TGTGCCAGCCGCTCTTTCACAGATACGCAGTATTTT.

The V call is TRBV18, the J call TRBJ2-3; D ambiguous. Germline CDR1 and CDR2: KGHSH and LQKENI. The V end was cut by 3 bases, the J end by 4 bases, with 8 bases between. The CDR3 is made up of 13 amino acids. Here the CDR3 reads CASSPYHSDTQYF. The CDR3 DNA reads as TGTGCCAGCTCACCCTATCATTCAGATACGCAGTATTTT.

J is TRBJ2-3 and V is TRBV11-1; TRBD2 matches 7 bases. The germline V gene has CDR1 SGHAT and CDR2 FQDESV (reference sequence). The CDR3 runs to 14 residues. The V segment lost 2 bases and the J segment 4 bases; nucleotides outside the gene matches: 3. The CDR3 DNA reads TGTGCCAGCAGCTTATCGGGACTATCAGATACGCAGTATTTT. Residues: CASSLSGLSDTQYF.

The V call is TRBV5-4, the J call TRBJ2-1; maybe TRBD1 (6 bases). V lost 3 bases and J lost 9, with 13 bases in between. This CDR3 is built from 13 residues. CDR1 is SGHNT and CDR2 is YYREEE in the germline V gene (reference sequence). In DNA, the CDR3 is TGTGCCAGCAGCTACTGGGGGCGGGTTGAGCAGTTCTTC. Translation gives CASSYWGRVEQFF.

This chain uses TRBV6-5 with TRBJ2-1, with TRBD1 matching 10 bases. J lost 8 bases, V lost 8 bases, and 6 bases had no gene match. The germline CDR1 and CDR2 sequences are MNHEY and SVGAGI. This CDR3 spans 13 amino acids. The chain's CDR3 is CASRDRGFDEQFF. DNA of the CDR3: TGTGCCAGCCGGGACAGGGGTTTCGATGAGCAGTTCTTC.

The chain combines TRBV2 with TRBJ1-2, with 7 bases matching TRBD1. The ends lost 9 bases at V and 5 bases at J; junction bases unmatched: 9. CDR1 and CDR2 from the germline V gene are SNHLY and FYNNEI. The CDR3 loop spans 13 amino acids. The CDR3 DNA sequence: TGTGCCAGTACAGGGGCCCGGGCATATGGCTACACCTTC. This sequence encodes CASTGARAYGYTF.

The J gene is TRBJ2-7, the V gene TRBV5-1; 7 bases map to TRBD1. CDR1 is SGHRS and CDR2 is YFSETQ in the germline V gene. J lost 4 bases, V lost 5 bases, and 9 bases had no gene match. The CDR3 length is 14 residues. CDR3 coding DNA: TGCGCCAGCAGTTCAGGACAGGTGACTTACGAGCAGTACTTC. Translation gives CASSSGQVTYEQYF.

The CDR3 bases are TGTGCCAGCAGACCCCGCAGGGGGTTGACGGATACGCAGTATTTT. Translating it yields CASRPRRGLTDTQYF. The rearrangement links TRBV7-8 to TRBJ2-3, with 7 bases matching TRBD1. Germline trimming cut 6 bases from V and 6 bases from J; bases unmatched to any gene: 12. The CDR3 contains 15 residues. The germline CDR1 and CDR2 sequences are SGHVS and FQNEAQ.

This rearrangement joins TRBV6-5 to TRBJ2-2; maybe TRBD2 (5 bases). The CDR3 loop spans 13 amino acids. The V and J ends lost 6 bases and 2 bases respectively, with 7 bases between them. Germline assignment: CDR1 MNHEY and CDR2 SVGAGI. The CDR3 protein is CASRDSNTGELFF. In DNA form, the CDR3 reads TGTGCCAGCAGGGACTCCAACACCGGGGAGCTGTTTTTT.